This passage covers 28 T cell receptor beta chains from one sample sequenced in a study of tumor-infiltrating lymphocytes in localized non-small cell lung cancer. The assay was immunoSEQ multiplex PCR, and TCRdb's table has in-frame clones only and misses some. The sample records around 16,000 clones, more than 65% being singletons. Sequencing was done on a sample of lung tumor tissue. Receptor source: a human donor with non-small cell lung cancer.

This chain connects TRBV5-8 to TRBJ2-7, with TRBD2 identical over 11 bases. From germline, CDR1 is SGHTS and CDR2 YDEGEE. This CDR3 comprises 15 residues. Trimming removed 4 bases from V and 2 bases from J; junction bases left unmatched: 5. CDR3 sequence: CASSPPGLAAYEQYF. The CDR3 DNA is TGTGCCAGCAGCCCACCGGGACTAGCGGCCTACGAGCAGTACTTC.

This clone is labeled medium-sized. The chain has TRBV6-5 and TRBJ1-1, with TRBD1 matching 8 bases. The CDR3 length is 15 residues. Trimming at V came to 2 bases and at J to 3 bases, leaving 5 bases not matched to a gene. CDR1 MNHEY and CDR2 SVGAGI come from the germline V gene. The CDR3, as DNA: TGTGCCAGCAGTTACACGACAGGGGATGACACTGAAGCTTTCTTT. Translating gives CASSYTTGDDTEAFF.

V is TRBV27 and J is TRBJ1-2; D is unresolved. This CDR3 region has 16 residues. Germline values: CDR1 MNHEY, CDR2 SMNVEV (reference sequence). V lost 1 base and J 6 bases, leaving 18 bases between the germline ends. CDR3 sequence reads: CASSLYPPAGTHGYTF. Written as DNA, the CDR3 is TGTGCCAGCAGTTTATACCCCCCTGCAGGAACTCATGGCTACACCTTC.

The chain joins TRBV7-9 to TRBJ2-1, with TRBD1 matching 10 bases. Per germline, CDR1 SEHNR and CDR2 FQNEAQ (reference sequence). The CDR3 sequence is 16 residues long. With 5 bases clipped from V and 7 bases from J, the junction kept 11 bases outside the gene matches. The CDR3 region has the DNA TGTGCCAGCAGCGACCGGGACAGGGGAAGAAAGAATGAGCAGTTCTTC. This encodes CASSDRDRGRKNEQFF.

The rearrangement links TRBV7-2 to TRBJ1-5; 11 bases align to TRBD1. Germline CDR1 is SGHTA and CDR2 is FQGNSA. There are 15 residues in the CDR3. V dropped 4 bases and J dropped 2; count of bases not matched to a gene: 1. The CDR3 loop reads CASSWTGGGNQPQHF. In nucleotides, the CDR3 is TGTGCCAGCAGCTGGACAGGGGGCGGCAATCAGCCCCAGCATTTT.

The CDR3 nucleotides read TGTGCCAGCAGTTACCAAGACAGGGGCTATGGCTACACCTTC. This sequence encodes CASSYQDRGYGYTF. The chain is built from TRBV6-5 and TRBJ1-2; TRBD1 aligns across 8 bases. With V trimmed by 2 bases and J by 4 bases, 3 bases remained unmatched. Germline-derived CDR1 and CDR2 are MNHEY and SVGAGI. CDR3 size: 14 residues.

CDR3 bases: TGTGCCAGCAGCTTTTCGGGAGCCTACGAGCAGTACTTC. Amino acid sequence: CASSFSGAYEQYF. V usage is TRBV5-4 and J usage is TRBJ2-7, with D maybe TRBD2 (6 bases). This CDR3 has 13 residues. Trimming shortened V by 2 bases and J by 2 bases, and 8 bases separated the two germline ends. The germline CDR1 and CDR2 sequences are SGHNT and YYREEE (reference sequence).

In this sample, this clone turned up a few times. The rearrangement links TRBV28 to TRBJ2-7; D is perhaps TRBD1 or TRBD2 (6 bases each). This CDR3 spans 15 amino acids. V shed 5 bases and J shed 2 bases, with 16 bases lying between them. The germline gives CDR1 MDHEN, CDR2 SYDVKM. The CDR3 DNA reads TGTGCCAGCAGTCCAGGGGTAGCGGCGACCTACGAGCAGTACTTC. It yields the protein CASSPGVAATYEQYF.

The rearrangement links TRBV6-5 to TRBJ1-5, with no clear D. Deletions cut 2 bases from V and 6 bases from J, with 5 bases between. The germline CDR1 and CDR2 sequences are MNHEY and SVGAGI. The CDR3 has 12 amino acids. The CDR3 DNA is TGTGCCAGCAGTTACGATCGTCAGCCCCAGCATTTT. It translates to CASSYDRQPQHF.

The V and J genes are TRBV7-9 and TRBJ1-2, with 10 nucleotides matching TRBD1. After removal of 0 bases from V and 1 base from J, the junction contained 5 bases not matched to a gene. The CDR3 covers 17 residues. Germline V gene sequence: CDR1 SEHNR, CDR2 FQNEAQ (reference sequence). CDR3 residues: CASSLAEGTGVNYGYTF. Written as DNA, the CDR3 is TGTGCCAGCAGCTTAGCGGAAGGGACAGGGGTTAACTATGGCTACACCTTC.

On this clone itself: This specimen includes other DNA sequences encoding the same CDR3. The chain uses TRBV30 and TRBJ1-4, with TRBD1 matching 8 bases. The CDR3 spans 17 residues. With V trimmed by 3 bases and J by 6 bases, 15 bases remained unmatched. CDR1 is GTSNPN, CDR2 SVGIG, per germline (reference sequence). The CDR3: CAWSGSESGRGHEKLFF. DNA for the CDR3: TGTGCCTGGAGCGGCTCCGAATCGGGCAGGGGGCATGAAAAACTGTTTTTT.

The genes are TRBV7-2 and TRBJ2-1; tentative D call: TRBD2 (5 bases). The CDR3 totals 13 residues. V lost 5 bases, J lost 8 bases, and 13 bases lay in between. Germline CDR1 and CDR2: SGHTA and FQGNSA. The CDR3 region is CASSQSTIHEQFF. The CDR3 DNA is TGTGCCAGCAGCCAATCGACTATCCATGAGCAGTTCTTC.

This clone was seen more than once but under ten times. The chain joins TRBV6-4 to TRBJ2-3; perhaps TRBD1 as D (6 bases). CDR3 length: 15 residues. Trimming shortened V by 2 bases and J by 4 bases, and 13 bases separated the two germline ends. The germline V gene encodes CDR1 MRHNA and CDR2 SNTAGT. The CDR3 coding sequence is TGTGCCAGCAGTGACGGACAGTCGTCGGCAGATACGCAGTATTTT. This translates into CASSDGQSSADTQYF.

This sequence joins TRBV9 and TRBJ2-7, with 7 bases matching TRBD2. Germline CDR1 is SGDLS and CDR2 is YYNGEE. This CDR3 comprises 16 residues. The V gene end was trimmed by 0 bases and the J gene end by 2 bases; junction bases not matched to a gene: 8. The CDR3 bases are TGTGCCAGCAGCGTAGCTGCGGGAGACATGGCCTACGAGCAGTACTTC. Its translation: CASSVAAGDMAYEQYF.

CDR3 amino acids: CASSLAEGTGSPYEQYF. The CDR3 nucleotides are TGTGCCAGCAGCTTAGCCGAGGGGACCGGGAGCCCGTACGAGCAGTACTTC. The chain links TRBV7-9 to TRBJ2-7; tentatively, D is TRBD2 (6 bases). The germline V and J ends were trimmed by 0 bases and 4 bases, with 19 bases remaining between them. CDR3 length equals 17 residues. The germline V gene has CDR1 SEHNR and CDR2 FQNEAQ (reference sequence).

This sequence joins TRBV5-5 and TRBJ1-5, with D hard to call. Germline-derived CDR1 and CDR2 are SGHKS and YYEKEE (reference sequence). V was shortened by 0 bases and J by 2 bases, with 12 bases between the two germline ends. The CDR3 spans 16 residues. The CDR3 reads CASSLGWESGNQPQHF. The CDR3 DNA reads as TGTGCCAGCAGCTTGGGATGGGAGAGCGGCAATCAGCCCCAGCATTTT.

CDR3 amino acids: CAWRGWNTEAFF. The DNA for the CDR3 is TGTGCCTGGAGGGGGTGGAACACTGAAGCTTTCTTT. The chain uses TRBV30 and TRBJ1-1, with D hard to call. V lost 3 bases, J lost 1 base, and 6 bases lay in between. CDR3 length equals 12 residues. Per germline, CDR1 GTSNPN and CDR2 SVGIG (reference sequence).

The chain employs TRBV5-1 and TRBJ2-3; D ambiguous. The CDR3 consists of 14 residues. Germline CDR1 reads SGHRS; CDR2 reads YFSETQ. V dropped 2 bases and J dropped 2 bases, with 9 bases sitting between them. CDR3 amino acids: CASSFTATTDTQYF. The CDR3 DNA reads TGCGCCAGCAGCTTTACAGCAACCACAGATACGCAGTATTTT.

This clone was counted a few times. The rearrangement links TRBV15 to TRBJ2-1, with 11 bases matching TRBD1. Germline lookup yields CDR1 LNHNV and CDR2 YYDKDF (reference sequence). The CDR3 consists of 14 residues. V shed 5 bases and J 7 bases; nucleotides not matched to a gene: 4. Here the CDR3 DNA reads TGTGCCACCAGCTTGGACAGGGGGCTGAATGAGCAGTTCTTC. As protein: CATSLDRGLNEQFF.

The rearrangement uses TRBV7-9 and TRBJ1-2; no clear D gene. Germline CDR1 and CDR2: SEHNR and FQNEAQ (reference sequence). The CDR3 consists of 14 residues. V gave up 7 bases and J gave up 0 bases, with 12 bases separating them. As DNA, the CDR3 is TGTGCCAGCACCTCGGCGGATGCTAACTATGGCTACACCTTC. Its translation is CASTSADANYGYTF.

The chain recombines TRBV18 with TRBJ1-4; D unclear. Germline V CDR1 and CDR2: KGHSH, LQKENI. The CDR3 runs 16 residues. V gave up 3 bases and J gave up 0 bases, with 11 bases separating them. Here the CDR3 DNA reads TGTGCCAGCTCACCTCCTCCCAGTCCAACTAATGAAAAACTGTTTTTT. The encoded protein is CASSPPPSPTNEKLFF.

J is TRBJ1-6 and V is TRBV11-3, with D possibly TRBD1 on 6 matching bases. Germline values: CDR1 SGHNT, CDR2 YENEEA. Trimming took off 0 bases at V and 0 bases at J, with 12 bases between the two ends. The CDR3 has 18 amino acids. The CDR3 is CASSLEQGGSSYNSPLHF. CDR3 nucleotide sequence: TGTGCCAGCAGCTTAGAACAGGGCGGGAGCTCCTATAATTCACCCCTCCACTTT. The full variable domain, rest sourced from reference TRBV11-3 and TRBJ1-6, is EAGVVQSPRYKIIEKKQPVAFWCNPISGHNTLYWYLQNLGQGPELLIRYENEEAVDDSQLPKDRFSAERLKGVDSTLKIQPAELGDSAVYLCASSLEQGGSSYNSPLHFGNGTRLTVT.

V gene TRBV6-1 combines with J gene TRBJ2-7; TRBD1 agrees at 11 bases. Germline values: CDR1 MNHNS, CDR2 SASEGT. This CDR3 spans 14 amino acids. With V trimmed by 2 bases and J by 6 bases, 3 bases remained unmatched. The CDR3 DNA follows: TGTGCCAGCAGTGAACCGGGACAGGGGGGCGAGCAGTACTTC. Translation: CASSEPGQGGEQYF.

This chain connects TRBV30 to TRBJ1-2; TRBD1 matches at 7 bases. The V and J ends lost 2 bases and 3 bases, in that order; junction bases with no gene match: 9. CDR3 size: 15 residues. Germline V CDR1 and CDR2: GTSNPN, SVGIG (reference sequence). CDR3 nucleotide sequence: TGTGCCTGGAGTCTACTTCTCGGGACAGACTATGGCTACACCTTC. It is translated as CAWSLLLGTDYGYTF. Looking up the rest from reference TRBV30 and TRBJ1-2 gives the full variable domain: SQTIHQWPATLVQPVGSPLSLECTVEGTSNPNLYWYRQAAGRGLQLLFYSVGIGQISSEVPQNLSASRPQDRQFILSSKKLLLSDSGFYLCAWSLLLGTDYGYTFGSGTRLTVV.

This clone occurred a few times. This sequence joins TRBV6-1 and TRBJ2-3; perhaps TRBD2 as D (5 bases). The CDR3 sequence is 14 residues long. CDR1 is MNHNS, CDR2 SASEGT, per germline. Deletions cut 8 bases from V and 3 bases from J, with 15 bases between. The CDR3 DNA is TGTGCCAGCGAAATCCAGAGGGCAACAGATACGCAGTATTTT. It encodes CASEIQRATDTQYF.

This clone was found once. The chain couples TRBV28 to TRBJ1-1, with D unresolved. V lost 2 bases, J lost 10 bases, and 8 bases lay in between. From germline, CDR1 is MDHEN and CDR2 SYDVKM. The CDR3 contains 11 residues. This chain's CDR3 is CASSLKTAAFF. CDR3 coding DNA: TGTGCCAGCAGTTTAAAGACCGCAGCTTTCTTT.

The chain links TRBV5-1 to TRBJ2-7, with 7 bases aligning to TRBD2. The CDR3 is 13 amino acids. The trim removed 4 bases at V and 7 bases at J, leaving 8 bases unmatched. Germline assignment: CDR1 SGHRS and CDR2 YFSETQ. CDR3 in amino acids: CASSTIGGSEQYF. CDR3 coding DNA: TGCGCCAGCAGCACCATCGGGGGGTCGGAGCAGTACTTC.

CDR3 in DNA: TGTGCCAGCGGGTTAGAGCATTCGAACACCGGGGAGCTGTTTTTT. This encodes CASGLEHSNTGELFF. The chain couples TRBV9 to TRBJ2-2, with D unclear. This CDR3 spans 15 amino acids. CDR1 SGDLS and CDR2 YYNGEE come from the germline V gene. Trimming removed 7 bases from V and 0 bases from J, with 13 bases in between.